This is a list of T cell receptor beta chains from one sample in a study of blood T cells in healthy people across ages. TCRdb analysed the 5' RACE reads with MiXCR anew, one entry per CDR3 protein. The table has 700,000 to 900,000 distinct CDR3 sequences, approximately 24% seen once. Another study also made use of these data, one on T cells of mothers and their children.

Sequenced input: blood. The receptors were sampled from a boy aged 5 to 17 in good health. CDR3s include the opening cysteine and the closing phenylalanine or tryptophan. Each record gives: V gene, D gene, clone size, J gene, CDR3 DNA, CDR3 protein. The D gene is left open where the match is weak. Expanded clones are given a class, and other clones once, few, many or no size at all.

V gene: TRBV2; D gene: -; clone size: -; J gene: TRBJ2-1; CDR3 DNA: TGTGCCAGCAGTGAATTAGATGCCTCCTACAATGAGCAGTTCTTC; CDR3 protein: CASSELDASYNEQFF
V gene: TRBV6-6; D gene: TRBD1; clone size: few; J gene: TRBJ1-2; CDR3 DNA: TGTGCCAGCAGTTACAATCCGGGACAGGGGAGCGATGGCTACACCTTC; CDR3 protein: CASSYNPGQGSDGYTF
V gene: TRBV28; D gene: -; clone size: few; J gene: TRBJ2-7; CDR3 DNA: TGTGCCAGCAGGGAAGGGTCACGCCGCTACGAGCAGTACTTC; CDR3 protein: CASREGSRRYEQYF
V gene: TRBV24-1; D gene: TRBD1; clone size: few; J gene: TRBJ1-1; CDR3 DNA: TGTGCCACCAGTGATGACCGGGACAGGGGGCGGACTGAAGCTTTCTTT; CDR3 protein: CATSDDRDRGRTEAFF
V gene: TRBV20-1; D gene: TRBD2; clone size: few; J gene: TRBJ2-5; CDR3 DNA: TGCAGTGCTAGGGGGGAGACTAGCGGGGGGACTCGAGAGACCCAGTACTTC; CDR3 protein: CSARGETSGGTRETQYF
V gene: TRBV20-1; D gene: TRBD2; clone size: -; J gene: TRBJ2-5; CDR3 DNA: TGCAGTGCCCAGCAGGCAGCGGGGGGGCGGGAGACCCAGTACTTC; CDR3 protein: CSAQQAAGGRETQYF
V gene: TRBV28; D gene: -; clone size: -; J gene: TRBJ1-1; CDR3 DNA: TGTGCCAGCAGGAGGGACATTTTAGGAGCTGAAGCTTTCTTT; CDR3 protein: CASRRDILGAEAFF
V gene: TRBV4-1; D gene: TRBD2; clone size: few; J gene: TRBJ2-3; CDR3 DNA: TGCGCCAGCAGCCAAGAGACGGGACTAGCGGGGTCCCAGCAGTATTTT; CDR3 protein: CASSQETGLAGSQQYF
V gene: TRBV29-1; D gene: -; clone size: few; J gene: TRBJ2-5; CDR3 DNA: TGCAGCGTTGAACACTGGCAGGGGGAGACCCAGTACTTC; CDR3 protein: CSVEHWQGETQYF
V gene: TRBV20-1; D gene: -; clone size: -; J gene: TRBJ2-7; CDR3 DNA: TGCAGTGCAAGACCCTTAACCTACGAGCAGTACTTC; CDR3 protein: CSARPLTYEQYF
V gene: TRBV20-1; D gene: -; clone size: -; J gene: TRBJ1-5; CDR3 DNA: TGCAGTGCAACAGGACGGAATAGCAATCAGCCCCAGCATTTT; CDR3 protein: CSATGRNSNQPQHF
V gene: TRBV11-2; D gene: -; clone size: -; J gene: TRBJ2-5; CDR3 DNA: TGTGCCAGCGGAAGGGGGGGGGAAGAGGCCCAGTACTTC; CDR3 protein: CASGRGGEEAQYF
V gene: TRBV5-1; D gene: -; clone size: -; J gene: TRBJ1-2; CDR3 DNA: TGCGCCAGCAGCTTGACCAGGGGTAACGACTATGGCTACACCTTC; CDR3 protein: CASSLTRGNDYGYTF
V gene: TRBV7-2; D gene: -; clone size: once; J gene: TRBJ1-1; CDR3 DNA: TGTGCCAGCAGCTACCCGACAGTGAACACTGAAGCTTTCTTT; CDR3 protein: CASSYPTVNTEAFF
V gene: TRBV28; D gene: -; clone size: few; J gene: TRBJ2-5; CDR3 DNA: TGTGCCAGCAGTCCATCGGACAGACAAGAAGGGATAGAGACCCAGTACTTC; CDR3 protein: CASSPSDRQEGIETQYF
V gene: TRBV28; D gene: TRBD1; clone size: many; J gene: TRBJ2-1; CDR3 DNA: TGTGCCAGCAGTTTAGACAGGGGCAATGAGCAGTTCTTC; CDR3 protein: CASSLDRGNEQFF
V gene: TRBV20-1; D gene: -; clone size: -; J gene: TRBJ2-5; CDR3 DNA: TGCAGTGCTAGAGATCCGTCGGGGTACCAAGAGACCCAGTACTTC; CDR3 protein: CSARDPSGYQETQYF
V gene: TRBV20-1; D gene: TRBD1; clone size: -; J gene: TRBJ1-1; CDR3 DNA: TGCAGTGCTAGAGATCGATGGGACAGTGAAGCTTTCTTT; CDR3 protein: CSARDRWDSEAFF
V gene: TRBV2; D gene: -; clone size: -; J gene: TRBJ2-6; CDR3 DNA: TGTGCCAGCAGGGACAGCGAAATACCTGGGGCCAACGTCCTGACTTTC; CDR3 protein: CASRDSEIPGANVLTF
V gene: TRBV3-1; D gene: -; clone size: few; J gene: TRBJ1-3; CDR3 DNA: TGTGCCAGCAGGACAGCGGTTGGAAACACCATATATTTT; CDR3 protein: CASRTAVGNTIYF
V gene: TRBV7-2; D gene: -; clone size: -; J gene: TRBJ1-4; CDR3 DNA: TGTGCCAGCAGCTTAGACGGGGTTGCAACTAATGAAAAACTGTTTTTT; CDR3 protein: CASSLDGVATNEKLFF
V gene: TRBV29-1; D gene: TRBD2; clone size: -; J gene: TRBJ2-3; CDR3 DNA: TGCAGCGTTGCGGCGGGGGGCACAGATACGCAGTATTTT; CDR3 protein: CSVAAGGTDTQYF
V gene: TRBV6-5; D gene: -; clone size: -; J gene: TRBJ2-7; CDR3 DNA: TGTGCCAGCAGTTACGGGACGTTAAACGAGCAGTACTTC; CDR3 protein: CASSYGTLNEQYF
V gene: TRBV6-5; D gene: -; clone size: few; J gene: TRBJ1-1; CDR3 DNA: TGTGCCAGCAGCCCCGGGGAGCTCACTGAAGCTTTCTTT; CDR3 protein: CASSPGELTEAFF
V gene: TRBV5-8; D gene: TRBD1; clone size: -; J gene: TRBJ2-1; CDR3 DNA: TGTGCCAGCAGCTTGGCCAACACCGGGACAGTAAATGAGCAGTTCTTC; CDR3 protein: CASSLANTGTVNEQFF
V gene: TRBV12-3/TRBV12-4; D gene: TRBD1; clone size: few; J gene: TRBJ2-7; CDR3 DNA: TGTGCCAGCAGTATCGGGACAGACTACTACGAGCAGTACTTC; CDR3 protein: CASSIGTDYYEQYF
V gene: TRBV7-6; D gene: -; clone size: -; J gene: TRBJ2-1; CDR3 DNA: TGTGCCAGCAGCCCCGAGCCTTCCACCTACAATGAGCAGTTCTTC; CDR3 protein: CASSPEPSTYNEQFF
V gene: TRBV10-3; D gene: -; clone size: -; J gene: TRBJ2-2; CDR3 DNA: TGTGCCATCAGTGAAATTTCCCGAGCGAGCACCGGGGAGCTGTTTTTT; CDR3 protein: CAISEISRASTGELFF
V gene: TRBV29-1; D gene: TRBD1; clone size: -; J gene: TRBJ1-3; CDR3 DNA: TGCAGCGTTATTCATCCGACAGGGACTGGAAACACCATATATTTT; CDR3 protein: CSVIHPTGTGNTIYF
V gene: TRBV10-2; D gene: -; clone size: -; J gene: TRBJ2-1; CDR3 DNA: TGCGCCAGCGGGGGAGGAGCCCCCAGCGCAAATGAGCAGTTCTTC; CDR3 protein: CASGGGAPSANEQFF
V gene: TRBV29-1; D gene: TRBD2; clone size: few; J gene: TRBJ2-3; CDR3 DNA: TGCAGCGGCGCCCGGGGGGGCACAGATACGCAGTATTTT; CDR3 protein: CSGARGGTDTQYF
V gene: TRBV19; D gene: -; clone size: -; J gene: TRBJ2-3; CDR3 DNA: TGTGCCAGTAGTATCATAGCGGTGAGCACAGATACGCAGTATTTT; CDR3 protein: CASSIIAVSTDTQYF
V gene: TRBV19; D gene: -; clone size: few; J gene: TRBJ2-3; CDR3 DNA: TGTGCCAGTAAGGGGGTTCCAGATACGCAGTATTTT; CDR3 protein: CASKGVPDTQYF
V gene: TRBV24-1; D gene: -; clone size: few; J gene: TRBJ2-5; CDR3 DNA: TGTGCCACCACGACAGGCCAAGAGACCCAGTACTTC; CDR3 protein: CATTTGQETQYF
V gene: TRBV4-1; D gene: -; clone size: -; J gene: TRBJ2-3; CDR3 DNA: TGCGCCAGCAGCCAAGGCAGGGGCCGGACACAAGATACGCAGTATTTT; CDR3 protein: CASSQGRGRTQDTQYF
V gene: TRBV5-5; D gene: -; clone size: few; J gene: TRBJ2-1; CDR3 DNA: TGTGCCAGCAGCTTTCTCACCTGGTCGTACAGCGAGCAGTTCTTC; CDR3 protein: CASSFLTWSYSEQFF
V gene: TRBV6-1; D gene: -; clone size: few; J gene: TRBJ1-1; CDR3 DNA: TGTGCCAGCAGTGAGTGGCAGTCCAACACTGAAGCTTTCTTT; CDR3 protein: CASSEWQSNTEAFF
V gene: TRBV7-2; D gene: -; clone size: few; J gene: TRBJ1-1; CDR3 DNA: TGTGCCAGCAGCTCAAATATGGCCACTGAAGCTTTCTTT; CDR3 protein: CASSSNMATEAFF
V gene: TRBV29-1; D gene: -; clone size: -; J gene: TRBJ1-2; CDR3 DNA: TGCAGCGTAGTAGGGAGTCCGAAAATAAACTATGGCTACACCTTC; CDR3 protein: CSVVGSPKINYGYTF
V gene: TRBV29-1; D gene: TRBD1; clone size: -; J gene: TRBJ1-4; CDR3 DNA: TGCAGCGTGGGACAGAATGAAAAACTGTTTTTT; CDR3 protein: CSVGQNEKLFF
V gene: TRBV30; D gene: -; clone size: few; J gene: TRBJ1-4; CDR3 DNA: TGTGCCTGGAGTGTACGGTCCTTGATGAGCCCAACTAATGAAAAACTGTTTTTT; CDR3 protein: CAWSVRSLMSPTNEKLFF
V gene: TRBV12-3/TRBV12-4; D gene: -; clone size: -; J gene: TRBJ2-1; CDR3 DNA: TGTGCCAGCCGTGACTACAATGAGCAGTTCTTC; CDR3 protein: CASRDYNEQFF
V gene: TRBV6-5; D gene: TRBD1; clone size: once; J gene: TRBJ1-2; CDR3 DNA: TGTGCCAGCAGGCAGGGGGCTGCGGGCTACACCTTC; CDR3 protein: CASRQGAAGYTF
V gene: TRBV5-5; D gene: -; clone size: few; J gene: TRBJ2-4; CDR3 DNA: TGTGCCAGCAGCTTGGATTGGGTCAAAAACATTCAGTACTTC; CDR3 protein: CASSLDWVKNIQYF
V gene: TRBV16; D gene: -; clone size: few; J gene: TRBJ1-6; CDR3 DNA: TGTGCCAGCAGCACGACCTGGGGGTCACCCCTCCACTTT; CDR3 protein: CASSTTWGSPLHF
V gene: TRBV25-1; D gene: -; clone size: few; J gene: TRBJ1-6; CDR3 DNA: TGTGCCAGCAGTGAGGCCGGGGGAACTAATTCACCCCTCCACTTT; CDR3 protein: CASSEAGGTNSPLHF
V gene: TRBV4-1; D gene: -; clone size: -; J gene: TRBJ2-1; CDR3 DNA: TGCGCCAGCAGCTTGATCGCGGGGAATTACAATGAGCAGTTCTTC; CDR3 protein: CASSLIAGNYNEQFF
V gene: TRBV5-6; D gene: -; clone size: -; J gene: TRBJ1-5; CDR3 DNA: TGTGCCAGCAGCTCCAGGGCCGTTGGGCAGCCCCAGCATTTT; CDR3 protein: CASSSRAVGQPQHF
V gene: TRBV29-1; D gene: -; clone size: -; J gene: TRBJ1-1; CDR3 DNA: TGCAGCGTGTCGACAGCGTGGACTGAAGCTTTCTTT; CDR3 protein: CSVSTAWTEAFF
V gene: TRBV5-1; D gene: TRBD1; clone size: -; J gene: TRBJ2-7; CDR3 DNA: TGCGCCAGCACCCGGGACAGACCTATCTACGAGCAGTACTTC; CDR3 protein: CASTRDRPIYEQYF
V gene: TRBV2; D gene: TRBD1; clone size: -; J gene: TRBJ2-7; CDR3 DNA: TGTGCCAGCACCCCGGGACAGGAGTTCTACGAGCAGTACTTC; CDR3 protein: CASTPGQEFYEQYF
V gene: TRBV28; D gene: -; clone size: few; J gene: TRBJ2-3; CDR3 DNA: TGTGCCAGCAGTTTTCGGGCTAGCGCCACAGATACGCAGTATTTT; CDR3 protein: CASSFRASATDTQYF